These 14 T cell receptor beta chains share one sample of origin, sequenced in a study of cytomegalovirus exposure and HLA in healthy donors. It was with 60 Vbeta and 13 Jbeta primers that the PCR ran. Clones were read by immunoSEQ multiplex PCR, and TCRdb kept only the in-frame ones, dropping some. The table shows around 140,000 clones, with over 75% occurring only once. The source material was PBMCs. The receptors shown here come from a man aged 45 to 65 in good health and CMV-seronegative.

The sample holds one count of this clone. The chain has TRBV2 and TRBJ2-7; D remains unclear. Trimming removed 7 bases from V and 0 bases from J, with 10 bases in between. CDR3 length: 13 residues. Germline V gives CDR1 SNHLY, CDR2 FYNNEI. The CDR3 sequence: CASTIMSSYEQYF. The CDR3 DNA reads as TGTGCCAGCACTATTATGAGCTCCTACGAGCAGTACTTC.

The rearrangement links TRBV4-1 to TRBJ1-2; D is undetermined. The CDR3 runs to 16 residues. The V gene lost 0 bases and the J gene lost 4 bases, with 15 bases spanning the gap. CDR1 is MGHRA and CDR2 is YSYEKL in the germline V gene. The CDR3 spells CASSQDVGRGGYGYTF. The CDR3 nucleotides read TGCGCCAGCAGCCAAGATGTCGGGCGGGGTGGCTATGGCTACACCTTC.

V is TRBV30 and J is TRBJ2-3; 8 bases line up with TRBD2. The CDR3 length is 15 residues. Germline CDR1 reads GTSNPN; CDR2 reads SVGIG (reference sequence). V was clipped by 1 base and J by 4 bases; unmatched bases: 7. Here the CDR3 reads CAWSEGGRRADTQYF. DNA of the CDR3: TGTGCCTGGAGTGAAGGCGGGAGGCGGGCAGATACGCAGTATTTT.

The V call is TRBV5-4, the J call TRBJ1-3, with D possibly matching TRBD1 (6 bases). The V end lost 4 bases, the J end lost 8 bases, and 13 bases lay between the germline ends. The V gene's germline CDR1 is SGHNT and CDR2 YYREEE (reference sequence). The CDR3 is 13 amino acids. For the CDR3, the DNA is TGTGCCAGCAGCCCCAGGGGTTCGGACACCATATATTTT. Translated, it gives CASSPRGSDTIYF.

This chain uses TRBV19 with TRBJ2-5; tentatively, D is TRBD2 (6 bases). Trimming removed 3 bases at V and 3 bases at J, with 11 bases between. Germline CDR1 is LNHDA and CDR2 is SQIVND (reference sequence). This CDR3 has 14 residues. The CDR3 sequence is CASSIPGLKETQYF. For the CDR3, the DNA is TGTGCCAGTAGTATCCCCGGACTAAAAGAGACCCAGTACTTC.

This rearrangement joins TRBV7-6 to TRBJ1-1, with D unclear. CDR1 and CDR2 from the germline V gene are SGHVS and FNYEAQ. The CDR3 is made up of 14 amino acids. Trimming cost V 3 bases and J 5 bases, with 13 bases left between them. The CDR3 loop reads CASSLSVGETEAFF. The DNA of the CDR3 is TGTGCCAGCAGCTTGTCGGTCGGGGAAACTGAAGCTTTCTTT. Full variable domain (rest looked up from reference TRBV7-6 and TRBJ1-1): GAGVSQSPRYKVTKRGQDVALRCDPISGHVSLYWYRQALGQGPEFLTYFNYEAQQDKSGLPNDRFSAERPEGSISTLTIQRTEQRDSAMYRCASSLSVGETEAFFGQGTRLTVV.

The chain combines TRBV19 with TRBJ1-6, with 9 bases matching TRBD1. With V trimmed by 8 bases and J by 7 bases, 3 bases remained unmatched. The CDR3 spans 13 residues. The germline V gene encodes CDR1 LNHDA and CDR2 SQIVND (reference sequence). The CDR3 here is CASGTGRNSPLHF. For the CDR3, the DNA is TGTGCCAGTGGGACAGGGCGAAATTCACCCCTCCACTTT.

The rearrangement links TRBV5-6 to TRBJ1-3; D perhaps matches TRBD1 (6 bases). The V gene's germline CDR1 is SGHDT and CDR2 YYEEEE. This CDR3 has 17 amino acids. V lost 3 bases and J 2 bases, leaving 18 bases between the germline ends. The CDR3 DNA is TGTGCCAGCAGCTGGGGGAACAGGGCGTCCACTGGAAACACCATATATTTT. Translating it yields CASSWGNRASTGNTIYF.

This sequence joins TRBV6-4 and TRBJ1-4, with D hard to call. Germline V gene lookup returns CDR1 MRHNA and CDR2 SNTAGT. The CDR3 totals 15 residues. V dropped 6 bases and J dropped 0 bases, with 11 bases sitting between them. This CDR3 is CASSRTAATNEKLFF. CDR3 sequence (DNA): TGTGCCAGCAGCAGAACAGCTGCAACTAATGAAAAACTGTTTTTT.

The V and J genes are TRBV5-1 and TRBJ1-2; 7 nucleotides match TRBD1. The V and J ends lost 4 bases and 7 bases, in that order; junction bases with no gene match: 7. Per germline, CDR1 SGHRS and CDR2 YFSETQ. The CDR3 spans 13 residues. CDR3 DNA: TGCGCCAGCAGCCCGACAGGGATGGGTGGCTACACCTTC. It encodes CASSPTGMGGYTF.

This chain connects TRBV7-7 to TRBJ2-6; TRBD2 agrees at 9 bases. The CDR3 spans 17 residues. V trimming: 2 bases; J trimming: 6 bases; junction bases outside the gene matches: 8. Germline CDR1 reads SSHAT; CDR2 reads FNYEAQ (reference sequence). CDR3 DNA: TGTGCCAGCAGCTTATTGTCTAGCGGGGCGGAGGCCAACGTCCTGACTTTC. Translated: CASSLLSSGAEANVLTF.

The J gene is TRBJ2-7, the V gene TRBV18; possibly TRBD1 for D (6 bases). This CDR3 contains 14 residues. The germline gives CDR1 KGHSH, CDR2 LQKENI. Trimming stripped 3 bases from V and 2 bases from J, with 11 bases between. CDR3 bases: TGTGCCAGCTCACCCGGGACACTTACCTACGAGCAGTACTTC. Translation gives CASSPGTLTYEQYF.

V usage is TRBV2 and J usage is TRBJ2-7; D possibly corresponds to TRBD2 (6 bases). Germline CDR1 and CDR2: SNHLY and FYNNEI. This CDR3 is 13 amino acids long. The ends were cut back, 6 bases at V and 2 bases at J, with 11 bases in the middle. CDR3 sequence reads: CASRWDLAYEQYF. DNA for the CDR3: TGTGCCAGCAGATGGGACTTGGCCTACGAGCAGTACTTC. The entire variable domain, with the rest obtained from reference TRBV2 and TRBJ2-7, is as follows: EPEVTQTPSHQVTQMGQEVILRCVPISNHLYFYWYRQILGQKVEFLVSFYNNEISEKSEIFDDQFSVERPDGSNFTLKIRSTKLEDSAMYFCASRWDLAYEQYFGPGTRLTVT.

This rearrangement joins TRBV7-2 to TRBJ2-5; 7 nucleotides line up with TRBD2. This CDR3 has 15 amino acids. J gave up 5 bases and V 3 bases, and 9 bases lay outside the gene matches. Germline CDR1 is SGHTA and CDR2 is FQGNSA. CDR3 sequence reads: CASSFRRTSSETQYF. In nucleotides, the CDR3 is TGTGCCAGCAGCTTCCGTCGGACTAGTTCGGAGACCCAGTACTTC.